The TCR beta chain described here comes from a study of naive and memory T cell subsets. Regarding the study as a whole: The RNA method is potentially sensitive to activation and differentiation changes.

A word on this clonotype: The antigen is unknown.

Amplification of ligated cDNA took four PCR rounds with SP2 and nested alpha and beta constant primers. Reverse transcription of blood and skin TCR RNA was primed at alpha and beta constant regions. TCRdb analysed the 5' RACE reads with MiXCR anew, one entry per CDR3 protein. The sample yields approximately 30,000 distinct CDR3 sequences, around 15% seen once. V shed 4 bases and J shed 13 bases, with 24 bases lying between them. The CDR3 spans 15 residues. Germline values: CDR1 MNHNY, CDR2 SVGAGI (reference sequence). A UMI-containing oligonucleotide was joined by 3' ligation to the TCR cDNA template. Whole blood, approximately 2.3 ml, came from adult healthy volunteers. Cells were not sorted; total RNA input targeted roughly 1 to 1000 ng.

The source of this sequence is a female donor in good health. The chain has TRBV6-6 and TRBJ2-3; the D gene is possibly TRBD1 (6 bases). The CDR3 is CASSSRDKGDPQKYF. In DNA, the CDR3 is TGTGCCAGCAGTTCCCGGGACAAAGGGGATCCCCAAAAGTATTTT.